The rows below give T cell receptor beta chains drawn from one sample of a study of blood T cell repertoires in COVID-19. Data came from immunoSEQ multiplex PCR; TCRdb stores just in-frame clones and leaves some out. The table lists around 190,000 clones, approximately 80% of them singletons, with approximately 13% in the top ten. Input material: peripheral blood. These receptors were collected from a human donor in a cohort sampled during active COVID-19. Each CDR3 is given with its conserved first and last residue. The order of the fields is D gene, clone size, V gene, J gene, CDR3 protein, CDR3 DNA. D genes are given only for firm matches. Some rows have no size entry. The others give once, few or many, or a class for an expanded clone.

D: TRBD2; size: .; V: TRBV19; J: TRBJ2-1; CDR3: CASSIWASGRNEQFF; DNA: TGTGCCAGTAGTATATGGGCTAGCGGGAGGAATGAGCAGTTCTTC
D: .; size: .; V: TRBV7-9; J: TRBJ2-3; CDR3: CASSPPWETGDTQYF; DNA: TGTGCCAGCAGCCCCCCTTGGGAGACGGGGGATACGCAGTATTTT
D: TRBD2; size: .; V: TRBV30; J: TRBJ2-5; CDR3: CAWSVHFWREGRGETQYF; DNA: TGTGCCTGGAGTGTACATTTTTGGCGGGAGGGCCGAGGAGAGACCCAGTACTTC
D: TRBD1; size: .; V: TRBV27; J: TRBJ2-3; CDR3: CASSLNRGRRDTQYF; DNA: TGTGCCAGCAGTCTCAACAGGGGGCGCAGGGATACGCAGTATTTT
D: TRBD2; size: once; V: TRBV3-1/TRBV3-2; J: TRBJ2-7; CDR3: CASSLTLAGPSEQYF; DNA: TGTGCCAGCAGCCTTACTTTAGCGGGACCCTCCGAGCAGTACTTC
D: TRBD2; size: .; V: TRBV7-6; J: TRBJ2-3; CDR3: CASSPTSGRPSSSTDTQYF; DNA: TGTGCCAGCAGCCCGACTAGCGGGAGGCCGTCATCTAGCACAGATACGCAGTATTTT
D: TRBD1; size: .; V: TRBV28; J: TRBJ1-5; CDR3: CASSLDRGRGNQPQHF; DNA: TGTGCCAGCAGTTTAGACAGGGGCAGAGGCAATCAGCCCCAGCATTTT
D: TRBD1; size: .; V: TRBV19; J: TRBJ2-7; CDR3: CASSIRQGSYEQYF; DNA: TGTGCCAGTAGTATCAGACAGGGCTCCTACGAGCAGTACTTC
D: TRBD2; size: .; V: TRBV5-1; J: TRBJ2-1; CDR3: CASSQGLAGGEYNEQFF; DNA: TGCGCCAGCAGCCAAGGACTAGCGGGAGGGGAGTACAATGAGCAGTTCTTC
D: .; size: few; V: TRBV5-1; J: TRBJ2-3; CDR3: CASSLQAPNTQYF; DNA: TGCGCCAGCAGCTTACAAGCGCCGAATACGCAGTATTTT
D: .; size: .; V: TRBV3-1/TRBV3-2; J: TRBJ2-2; CDR3: CASSQEGLIDTGELFF; DNA: TGTGCCAGCAGCCAAGAGGGACTCATCGACACCGGGGAGCTGTTTTTT
D: TRBD2; size: many; V: TRBV19; J: TRBJ2-3; CDR3: CASSSRDYQGTDTQYF; DNA: TGTGCCAGTAGTTCCCGGGACTACCAGGGCACAGATACGCAGTATTTT
D: .; size: once; V: TRBV5-1; J: TRBJ2-7; CDR3: CASSFYGGPSYEQYF; DNA: TGCGCCAGCAGCTTCTATGGCGGGCCCTCCTACGAGCAGTACTTC
D: TRBD2; size: .; V: TRBV4-1; J: TRBJ2-7; CDR3: CASSRETSGSSYEQYF; DNA: TGCGCCAGCAGCCGAGAGACTAGCGGGAGTTCCTACGAGCAGTACTTC
D: TRBD2; size: .; V: TRBV10-1; J: TRBJ2-3; CDR3: CASSEGQAGGLNTQYF; DNA: TGCGCCAGCAGTGAAGGTCAAGCGGGAGGTCTGAATACGCAGTATTTT
D: TRBD1; size: .; V: TRBV28; J: TRBJ1-6; CDR3: CASSSPPGTDNSPLHF; DNA: TGTGCCAGCAGTTCACCCCCCGGGACAGACAATTCACCCCTCCACTTT
D: TRBD1; size: .; V: TRBV5-1; J: TRBJ2-5; CDR3: CASSTGQGRGETQYF; DNA: TGCGCCAGCAGCACGGGACAGGGCCGGGGGGAGACCCAGTACTTC
D: .; size: .; V: TRBV27; J: TRBJ2-3; CDR3: CASSSGEGVTDTQYF; DNA: TGTGCCAGCAGTTCAGGTGAAGGGGTAACAGATACGCAGTATTTT
D: TRBD1; size: .; V: TRBV28; J: TRBJ2-7; CDR3: CASRTDRRGYEQYF; DNA: TGTGCCAGCAGGACGGACAGGCGAGGCTACGAGCAGTACTTC
D: .; size: few; V: TRBV29-1; J: TRBJ1-5; CDR3: CSVVYSSNQPQHF; DNA: TGCAGCGTTGTATACAGTAGCAATCAGCCCCAGCATTTT
D: .; size: .; V: TRBV4-1; J: TRBJ2-1; CDR3: CASSQDRLGTYNEQFF; DNA: TGCGCCAGCAGCCAAGATCGTCTAGGAACCTACAATGAGCAGTTCTTC
D: TRBD1; size: .; V: TRBV4-1; J: TRBJ1-4; CDR3: CASSQVGTGSEKLFF; DNA: TGCGCCAGCAGCCAAGTCGGGACAGGGAGTGAAAAACTGTTTTTT
D: .; size: many; V: TRBV7-9; J: TRBJ2-7; CDR3: CASSLVGPGEYF; DNA: TGTGCCAGCAGCTTAGTGGGGCCTGGGGAGTACTTC
D: .; size: .; V: TRBV19; J: TRBJ2-5; CDR3: CASKGGRGLETQYF; DNA: TGTGCCAGTAAGGGCGGACGGGGGTTGGAGACCCAGTACTTC
D: .; size: .; V: TRBV27; J: TRBJ1-5; CDR3: CASSLGYQGGQPQHF; DNA: TGTGCCAGCAGTTTAGGGTACCAGGGAGGGCAGCCCCAGCATTTT
D: .; size: .; V: TRBV12-3/TRBV12-4; J: TRBJ1-3; CDR3: CASSLQGNTIYF; DNA: TGTGCCAGCAGTTTGCAGGGAAACACCATATATTTT
D: .; size: .; V: TRBV27; J: TRBJ2-7; CDR3: CASGHYEQYF; DNA: TGTGCCAGTGGGCACTACGAGCAGTACTTC
D: .; size: few; V: TRBV18; J: TRBJ1-1; CDR3: CASSVANTEAFF; DNA: TGTGCCAGCTCAGTGGCGAACACTGAAGCTTTCTTT
D: .; size: .; V: TRBV7-2; J: TRBJ1-3; CDR3: CASTLGGFGNTIYF; DNA: TGTGCCAGCACCCTTGGAGGGTTTGGAAACACCATATATTTT
D: .; size: .; V: TRBV23-1; J: TRBJ2-7; CDR3: CASSQSDRDSYEQYF; DNA: TGCGCCAGCAGTCAATCGGACAGAGACTCCTACGAGCAGTACTTC
D: TRBD2; size: .; V: TRBV28; J: TRBJ2-2; CDR3: CASSSNSGLANTGELFF; DNA: TGTGCCAGCAGTTCAAATAGCGGGCTCGCGAACACCGGGGAGCTGTTTTTT
D: .; size: .; V: TRBV19; J: TRBJ2-1; CDR3: CASSIGGDYNEQFF; DNA: TGTGCCAGTAGTATAGGGGGGGACTACAATGAGCAGTTCTTC
D: TRBD1; size: few; V: TRBV18; J: TRBJ2-6; CDR3: CASSPGQGSSGANVLTF; DNA: TGTGCCAGCTCACCAGGACAGGGCAGCTCTGGGGCCAACGTCCTGACTTTC
D: .; size: .; V: TRBV4-1; J: TRBJ2-1; CDR3: CASSQAEEDNEQFF; DNA: TGCGCCAGCAGCCAAGCTGAGGAGGACAATGAGCAGTTCTTC
D: TRBD1; size: .; V: TRBV7-6; J: TRBJ2-7; CDR3: CASSYEDRGNPYEQYF; DNA: TGTGCCAGCAGCTATGAGGACAGGGGAAACCCCTACGAGCAGTACTTC
D: .; size: .; V: TRBV2; J: TRBJ2-4; CDR3: CASREGFAKNIQYF; DNA: TGTGCCAGCAGGGAGGGTTTCGCCAAAAACATTCAGTACTTC
D: .; size: once; V: TRBV7-9; J: TRBJ1-2; CDR3: CASSLAGMLYGYTF; DNA: TGTGCCAGCAGCTTAGCCGGGATGCTCTATGGCTACACCTTC
D: .; size: once; V: TRBV11-2; J: TRBJ2-7; CDR3: CASSLGSHFYEQYF; DNA: TGTGCCAGCAGCTTAGGGAGTCACTTCTACGAGCAGTACTTC
D: .; size: .; V: TRBV11-2; J: TRBJ1-1; CDR3: CASSLDVSGYTEAFF; DNA: TGTGCCAGCAGCTTAGATGTTAGCGGGTACACTGAAGCTTTCTTT
D: TRBD2; size: .; V: TRBV5-1; J: TRBJ2-5; CDR3: CASSFLAGGPRETQYF; DNA: TGCGCCAGCAGCTTCTTAGCGGGAGGGCCGCGAGAGACCCAGTACTTC
D: .; size: .; V: TRBV4-2; J: TRBJ1-1; CDR3: CASSQEITGGDFPTEAFF; DNA: TGTGCCAGCAGCCAGGAAATTACGGGGGGCGACTTTCCCACTGAAGCTTTCTTT
D: TRBD2; size: .; V: TRBV6-1; J: TRBJ2-3; CDR3: CASSDLAGGTDTQYF; DNA: TGTGCCAGCAGTGACCTAGCGGGAGGCACAGATACGCAGTATTTT
D: .; size: .; V: TRBV9; J: TRBJ2-3; CDR3: CASSVGGTADTQYF; DNA: TGTGCCAGCAGCGTAGGGGGCACCGCAGATACGCAGTATTTT
D: .; size: .; V: TRBV5-1; J: TRBJ1-6; CDR3: CASSLGTQLENSPLHF; DNA: TGCGCCAGCAGCCTCGGGACTCAGCTAGAGAATTCACCCCTCCACTTT
D: .; size: .; V: TRBV6-6; J: TRBJ2-6; CDR3: CASSLSYSGANVLTF; DNA: TGTGCCAGCAGTCTGTCGTACTCTGGGGCCAACGTCCTGACTTTC
D: TRBD1; size: .; V: TRBV3-1/TRBV3-2; J: TRBJ1-2; CDR3: CASSRGQGSYGYTF; DNA: TGTGCCAGCAGCCGGGGACAGGGGAGCTATGGCTACACCTTC
D: TRBD2; size: .; V: TRBV28; J: TRBJ2-7; CDR3: CASSLVRAGGPYEQYF; DNA: TGTGCCAGCAGTTTAGTCCGTGCGGGAGGGCCCTACGAGCAGTACTTC